This is a list of T cell receptor beta chains from one sample in a study of blood T cells in healthy people across ages. Via MiXCR, TCRdb re-called the 5' RACE reads, giving one row per CDR3 protein. In the table there are about 780,000 distinct CDR3 sequences, about 42% of which are singletons. Sequencing used blood. All receptors derive from a man aged 80 or over in good health. Both conserved end residues are part of each CDR3. The order of the fields is D gene, clone size, J gene, V gene, CDR3 DNA, CDR3 protein. The D gene is left open where the match is weak. The size entry is marked missing in some rows and otherwise reads once, few, many or a size class.

NA	NA	TRBJ2-1	TRBV20-1	TGCAGTGCTAACCGCGACTACGGGCCCTTCAATGAGCAGTTCTTC	CSANRDYGPFNEQFF
NA	NA	TRBJ1-5	TRBV4-3	TGCGCCAGCAGCCAAGATTATAACAGCAATCAGCCCCAGCATTTT	CASSQDYNSNQPQHF
TRBD1	NA	TRBJ2-5	TRBV12-3/TRBV12-4	TGTGCCAGCAGTTTGGGGACAGGACCTGGGGAGCAGTACTTC	CASSLGTGPGEQYF
NA	few	TRBJ2-3	TRBV5-1	TGCGCCAGCAGCCTGGGGGCGGCGCACGGTTCGACAGATACGCAGTATTTT	CASSLGAAHGSTDTQYF
NA	NA	TRBJ2-1	TRBV7-2	TGTGCCAGCAGCTTAGCCAGGAATCGCGAGCAGTTCTTC	CASSLARNREQFF
NA	many	TRBJ1-2	TRBV11-1	TGTGCCAGCGGGGAGGACTATGGCTACACCTTC	CASGEDYGYTF
NA	NA	TRBJ2-3	TRBV4-3	TGCGCCAGCAGCCAAGATCGGAGGCAGGCGGGCACAGATACGCAGTATTTT	CASSQDRRQAGTDTQYF
TRBD1	NA	TRBJ2-5	TRBV5-1	TGCGCCAGCAGCTCGACAGGGCGGTCGGAGACCCAGTACTTC	CASSSTGRSETQYF
TRBD2	NA	TRBJ2-3	TRBV4-2	TGTGCCAGCAGCCAAAAGGGGGCTAGCGGGGGCACAGATACGCAGTATTTT	CASSQKGASGGTDTQYF
NA	once	TRBJ2-1	TRBV4-1	TGCGCCAGCAGCCAAGGTTGGATCCTAGAGGGTAACAATGAGCAGTTCTTC	CASSQGWILEGNNEQFF
NA	NA	TRBJ2-3	TRBV2	TGTGCCGGGCGTCCCGCGGTGCAAGGGACTGATACGCAGTATTTT	CAGRPAVQGTDTQYF
TRBD1	NA	TRBJ2-1	TRBV2	TGTGCCAGCAGTGCCCGGACAGGCACTCACAATGAGCAGTTCTTC	CASSARTGTHNEQFF
TRBD2	NA	TRBJ2-5	TRBV7-2	TGTGCCAGCAGCTTTGTTGGCGGGAGGGCCGGGAGCGAGACCCAGTACTTC	CASSFVGGRAGSETQYF
NA	NA	TRBJ1-4	TRBV11-2	TGTGCCAGCAGCTTAGATGGGGCGACCGGTGAAAAACTGTTTTTT	CASSLDGATGEKLFF
NA	many	TRBJ2-5	TRBV12-3/TRBV12-4	TGTGCCAGCAGCTTCAGGAGGGGGATAGAGACCCAGTACTTC	CASSFRRGIETQYF
NA	NA	TRBJ1-5	TRBV7-8	TGTGTCAGCAGCTTAGTAGGTCAGCCCCAGCATTTT	CVSSLVGQPQHF
TRBD2	few	TRBJ2-5	TRBV3-1	TGTGCCAGCAGCCAAGGACAAATGGAGAGCGGGAGGTACCAAGAGACCCAGTACTTC	CASSQGQMESGRYQETQYF
NA	NA	TRBJ2-7	TRBV2	TGTGCCAGCAGTGACGTAGTGTATGGAGCCTTATCCTACGAGCAGTACTTC	CASSDVVYGALSYEQYF
TRBD2	NA	TRBJ2-7	TRBV7-3	TGTGCCAGCAGCCTCAGCGGGAGTCGGGCCTACGAGCAGTACTTC	CASSLSGSRAYEQYF
NA	NA	TRBJ2-3	TRBV5-1	TGCGCCAGCAGGGCGGCAGGGCGTGGAGTAGATACGCAGTATTTT	CASRAAGRGVDTQYF
NA	NA	TRBJ2-7	TRBV28	TGTGCCAGCAGAACATGGACAACCTACGAGCAGTACTTC	CASRTWTTYEQYF
TRBD1	NA	TRBJ2-7	TRBV2	TGTGCCAGCAGTGGAGCCGGACAGGGGTCCAAGCAGTACTTC	CASSGAGQGSKQYF
TRBD1	once	TRBJ2-7	TRBV18	TGTGCCAGCTCACCACGGCAGGGGGAATCCTACGAGCGGTACTTC	CASSPRQGESYERYF
NA	NA	TRBJ2-7	TRBV7-9	TGTGCCAGCAGCTTAAGGGACGCCACCTACGAGCAGTACTTC	CASSLRDATYEQYF
TRBD1	NA	TRBJ1-1	TRBV4-3	TGCGCCAGCAGCCAAGAACAGGGGAGCACTGAAGCTTTCTTT	CASSQEQGSTEAFF
TRBD1	NA	TRBJ2-7	TRBV6-1	TGTGCCAGCAGTGAGCCGGGACAGAAATACTACGAGCAGTACTTC	CASSEPGQKYYEQYF
NA	NA	TRBJ1-1	TRBV10-3	TGTGCCATCAGTGAGTCGGTGAACACTGAAGCTTTCTTT	CAISESVNTEAFF
NA	NA	TRBJ2-3	TRBV6-2/TRBV6-3	TGTGCCAGCACCCGGGATAGCACAGATACGCAGTATTTT	CASTRDSTDTQYF
TRBD2	many	TRBJ2-1	TRBV27	TGTGCCACTCGAAAAGAACTAGCGGGTTCGGGTGAGCAGTTCTTC	CATRKELAGSGEQFF
NA	NA	TRBJ2-6	TRBV20-1	TGCAGTGCTAGAGTCTTTGGGGGGCTAACTGGGGCCAACGTCCTGACTTTC	CSARVFGGLTGANVLTF
NA	NA	TRBJ2-7	TRBV20-1	TGCAGTGCTAGACGCGCGAGGGGCAACGCCGAGCAGTACTTC	CSARRARGNAEQYF
NA	NA	TRBJ2-2	TRBV7-2	TGTGCCAGCAGCTCAAGCGCAGGGCGAACCGGGGAGCTGTTTTTT	CASSSSAGRTGELFF
TRBD2	NA	TRBJ2-2	TRBV2	TGTGCCAGCAATCGGTTTAGCGGGAGCCTCGGGGAGCTGTTTTTT	CASNRFSGSLGELFF
NA	NA	TRBJ1-1	TRBV11-2	TGTGCCAACAGCCCGTCCCCTTTTACTGAAGCTTTCTTT	CANSPSPFTEAFF
NA	NA	TRBJ2-5	TRBV5-1	TGCGCCAGCAGCTTGCAGGGACAAGAGGGTGGGGCCCAGTACTTC	CASSLQGQEGGAQYF
NA	NA	TRBJ2-7	TRBV28	TGTGCCAGCAGTTTCTGGGACGAGCAGTACTTC	CASSFWDEQYF
TRBD2	few	TRBJ2-7	TRBV12-3/TRBV12-4	TGTGCCGGCAGTCACTCTAGCGGGAGCCCCTACGAGCAGTACTTC	CAGSHSSGSPYEQYF
TRBD2	once	TRBJ2-1	TRBV11-3	TGTGCCAGCAGCTGTCTAGCGGTTTCCTACAATGAGCAGTTCTTC	CASSCLAVSYNEQFF
TRBD2	NA	TRBJ2-1	TRBV12-3/TRBV12-4	TGTGCCAGCATAGCGGGAGTCGGAGCCAATGAGCAGTTCTTC	CASIAGVGANEQFF
NA	few	TRBJ2-5	TRBV29-1	TGCAGCGTTGAAAGGTCTCCGCAGACCCAGTACTTC	CSVERSPQTQYF
NA	NA	TRBJ2-5	TRBV5-1	TGCGCCAGCAGCTTGAAAACGTGGGGCCTCCAAGAGACCCAGTACTTC	CASSLKTWGLQETQYF
NA	NA	TRBJ2-1	TRBV7-2	TGTGCCAGCAGCTACCGCAGGGAGCAGTTCTTC	CASSYRREQFF
TRBD2	few	TRBJ2-4	TRBV5-1	TGCGCCAGCAGCCCAACCCAACTAGCGGGAGGGAACATTCAGTACTTC	CASSPTQLAGGNIQYF
NA	NA	TRBJ2-7	TRBV20-1	TGCAGTGCTAGTCGACCAGGCGGGGCCTCCTACGAGCAGTACTTC	CSASRPGGASYEQYF
TRBD1	NA	TRBJ2-4	TRBV30	TGTGCCTGGAGCCCCGGGACAGATAAAAACATTCAGTACTTC	CAWSPGTDKNIQYF
TRBD1	NA	TRBJ1-1	TRBV24-1	TGTGCCACCAGTGCCGCAGGACAGGGTCGATCTGAAGCTTTCTTT	CATSAAGQGRSEAFF
NA	NA	TRBJ1-4	TRBV10-3	TGTGCCATCAGTGACGGACGGACGAGCGAAAAACTGTTTTTT	CAISDGRTSEKLFF
NA	NA	TRBJ1-2	TRBV12-3/TRBV12-4	TGTGCCGGCAGTTCGAACAGGAACTATGGCTACACCTTC	CAGSSNRNYGYTF
TRBD2	NA	TRBJ2-4	TRBV7-2	TGTGCCAGCAGCCCAGATGGGGGGGAAAACATTCAGTACTTC	CASSPDGGENIQYF
NA	NA	TRBJ2-3	TRBV6-5	TGTGCCAGCAGTTACTTTGGAGGGGGAATCACAGATACGCAGTATTTT	CASSYFGGGITDTQYF
TRBD2	few	TRBJ2-1	TRBV28	TGTGCCAGCAGAACCGGGACTACCTACTACAATGAGCAGTTCTTC	CASRTGTTYYNEQFF
TRBD1	NA	TRBJ1-1	TRBV2	TGTGCCAGCAGCCGAGGACAGGGGGCTACTGAAGCTTTCTTT	CASSRGQGATEAFF